A selection of T cell receptor beta chains follows, all from one sample in a study of CD8 T cells in ankylosing spondylitis. MiXCR was run by TCRdb on the 5' RACE reads, yielding one entry per CDR3 protein. The sample lists about 240,000 distinct CDR3 sequences; roughly 10% were seen once. Source material: blood, either unsorted or a sorted T cell fraction (not recorded which). All receptors derive from a male donor with ankylosing spondylitis or in good health (not recorded which). Both conserved end residues are part of each CDR3. The order of the fields is V gene, clone size, J gene, D gene, CDR3 length, CDR3 DNA, CDR3 protein. The D gene is left open where the match is weak. Not every row has a clone size; where given, it reads once, few, many or a size class.

TRBV7-9	few	TRBJ2-1	TRBD2	16	TGTGCCAGCAGCCCCAGGGACTACGATTCACTCCATGAGCAGTTCTTC	CASSPRDYDSLHEQFF
TRBV7-8	few	TRBJ1-5	-	15	TGTGCCAGCAGCTTAGGGGGGGGCACCGGATGGCCCCAGCATTTT	CASSLGGGTGWPQHF
TRBV12-3/TRBV12-4	many	TRBJ1-1	TRBD1	19	TGTGCCAGCGACTCGCGAGAAACGGACAGGGGGTTTTGGGGCACTGAAGCTTTCTTT	CASDSRETDRGFWGTEAFF
TRBV29-1	many	TRBJ2-5	-	15	TGCAGCGTTCAAGGGACGGGGCTCGCAGGGGAGACCCAGTACTTC	CSVQGTGLAGETQYF
TRBV28	-	TRBJ1-5	-	14	TGTGCCAGCAGTTTAGGCGGGGGATGGCAGCCCCAGCATTTT	CASSLGGGWQPQHF
TRBV7-2	few	TRBJ1-3	TRBD1	13	TGTGCCAGCAGCCCCAGGGGGCAGTACACCATATATTTT	CASSPRGQYTIYF
TRBV5-1	many	TRBJ2-3	TRBD2	17	TGCGCCAGCAGCTTTTCCCCTAGCGGGGGCGGCACAGATACGCAGTATTTT	CASSFSPSGGGTDTQYF
TRBV12-3/TRBV12-4	many	TRBJ2-1	TRBD2	15	TGTGCCAGCTCAACGGCGGGAGGGCGCTCGGGTGAGCAGTTCTTC	CASSTAGGRSGEQFF
TRBV6-1	many	TRBJ1-5	-	15	TGTGCCAGCAGCAACCAGGGATATAGCAATCAGCCCCAGCATTTT	CASSNQGYSNQPQHF
TRBV27	-	TRBJ2-3	TRBD2	17	TGTGCCACGCGGGATTCAAGCGGGGGACGAAGGACAGATACGCAGTATTTT	CATRDSSGGRRTDTQYF
TRBV19	-	TRBJ2-7	TRBD2	16	TGTGCCAGTAGTATAGCCTGGACTAGCGGGAACTACGAGCAGTACTTC	CASSIAWTSGNYEQYF
TRBV20-1	many	TRBJ1-4	TRBD1	18	TGCAGTGCTAGATCCTATTCGGGACAGAAGATGACTAATGAAAAACTGTTTTTT	CSARSYSGQKMTNEKLFF
TRBV5-1	many	TRBJ2-7	-	13	TGCGCCAGCAGACTGGGGAGGTCCTACGAGCAGTACTTC	CASRLGRSYEQYF
TRBV5-1	-	TRBJ2-2	-	14	TGCGCCAGCAGCTTGGGTCACGACACCGGGGAGCTGTTTTTT	CASSLGHDTGELFF
TRBV6-1	many	TRBJ2-1	TRBD1	15	TGTGCCAGCAGTGGGAACAGGGGGCGGGGTAATGAGCAGTTCTTC	CASSGNRGRGNEQFF
TRBV5-5	few	TRBJ2-7	-	16	TGTGCCAGCAGCAGAACAGGACGAGGTGTAATTCACGAGCAGTACTTC	CASSRTGRGVIHEQYF
TRBV3-1	many	TRBJ2-3	TRBD2	14	TGTGCCAGCAGCTCTACTAGCGGGGCAGATACGCAGTATTTT	CASSSTSGADTQYF
TRBV19	-	TRBJ2-2	TRBD2	17	TGTGCCAGTATAGGGACTAGCGGGTTCCTGAACACCGGGGCGCTGTTTTTT	CASIGTSGFLNTGALFF
TRBV20-1	few	TRBJ2-7	TRBD1	13	TGCAGTGCCCGAGGACAGGAAGACTACGAGCAGTACTTC	CSARGQEDYEQYF
TRBV12-3/TRBV12-4	many	TRBJ2-1	TRBD1	14	TGTGCCAGCAGCCTAGGGACAGGGGGCGACGAGCAGTTCTTC	CASSLGTGGDEQFF
TRBV5-1	many	TRBJ2-7	-	16	TGCGCCAGCAGCTTCCAAGAGGGCATTGGGGCCTACGAGCAGTACTTC	CASSFQEGIGAYEQYF
TRBV29-1	many	TRBJ1-6	-	11	TGCAGCGTTGAAGATCAGGGTTCCCTCCACTTT	CSVEDQGSLHF
TRBV7-8	many	TRBJ2-7	TRBD2	13	TGTGCCAGCAGCTTCGGGACGGGGGGCGAGCAGTACTTC	CASSFGTGGEQYF
TRBV5-1	many	TRBJ2-3	TRBD2	17	TGCGCCAGCAGCTTGCCAACTAGCGGGAGGGGCACAGATACGCAGTATTTT	CASSLPTSGRGTDTQYF
TRBV20-1	many	TRBJ1-1	-	15	TGCAGTGCTAAAGGACTGGCCACCCGAGGTCGCGAAGCTTTCTTT	CSAKGLATRGREAFF
TRBV5-6	-	TRBJ2-1	-	15	TGTGCCAGCAACTGGCGGGTTGAATCCTACAATGAGCAGTTCTTC	CASNWRVESYNEQFF
TRBV27	many	TRBJ2-7	TRBD2	14	TGTGCCAGGGGGGGACTAGCGGGGCTCTACGAGCAGTACTTC	CARGGLAGLYEQYF
TRBV27	many	TRBJ2-5	TRBD2	15	TGTGCCAGCAGTTCCGGGACTAGCGGGGCCACGGCCCAGTACTTC	CASSSGTSGATAQYF
TRBV12-3/TRBV12-4	few	TRBJ1-2	TRBD1	15	TGTGCCAGCGTACAACAGGGGGCGTATATGGGGGGCTACACCTTC	CASVQQGAYMGGYTF
TRBV5-1	many	TRBJ2-7	TRBD2	15	TGCGCCAGCAGCCCAAGAAGCGGGAACTCCTACGAGCAGTACTTC	CASSPRSGNSYEQYF
TRBV11-2	few	TRBJ2-3	-	15	TGTGCCAGCAGCACCCTCGGGTTCGGTGCAGATACGCAGTATTTT	CASSTLGFGADTQYF
TRBV3-1	-	TRBJ2-1	-	12	TGTGCCAGCAGCCAACAATTGGATGAGCAGTTCTTC	CASSQQLDEQFF
TRBV7-6	few	TRBJ2-3	-	14	TGTGCCAGCAGCGGGCACAGGGATGAGCGAACGCAGTATTTT	CASSGHRDERTQYF
TRBV3-1	few	TRBJ2-1	-	14	TGTGCCAGCAGCCAAGTGGAACTCTACAATGAGCAGTTCTTC	CASSQVELYNEQFF
TRBV20-1	many	TRBJ2-3	-	16	TGCAGTGCTAGAGTTGTTAGGTCCCAAACCACAGATACGCAGTATTTT	CSARVVRSQTTDTQYF
TRBV18	few	TRBJ2-1	-	13	TGTGCCAGCTCACCTGGAACCTCCGTAGAGCAGTTCTTC	CASSPGTSVEQFF
TRBV20-1	many	TRBJ2-2	-	15	TGCAGTGCTAGTCTAGCGCCGTTGAACACCGGGGAGCTGTTTTTT	CSASLAPLNTGELFF
TRBV28	-	TRBJ2-7	-	14	TGTGCCAGCAGTCGGCTCCAGACATTGTCCGAGCAGTACTTC	CASSRLQTLSEQYF
TRBV6-2/TRBV6-3	once	TRBJ2-3	-	15	TGTGCCAGCAGTTACTCCCTAGATAGCACAGATACGCAGTATTTT	CASSYSLDSTDTQYF